What follows are 30 T cell receptor beta chains derived from one specimen sequenced in a study of T cell changes during pregnancy in multiple sclerosis. Clones were read by immunoSEQ multiplex PCR, and TCRdb kept only the in-frame ones, dropping some. The table shows roughly 52,000 clones, with 85% to 95% occurring only once. The input for sequencing was CD4+ T cells from peripheral blood mononuclear cells, taken in the third trimester of pregnancy. The receptors were gathered from a female donor with multiple sclerosis, enrolled in a pregnancy study.

The chain employs TRBV5-5 and TRBJ1-5; 7 bases map to TRBD1. This CDR3 comprises 15 residues. CDR1 is SGHKS and CDR2 is YYEKEE in the germline V gene (reference sequence). Unmatched junction bases numbered 5, after V lost 0 bases and J lost 5 bases. The CDR3 DNA is TGTGCCAGCAGCTTGGGGGGACAGACCTATCAGCCCCAGCATTTT. This encodes CASSLGGQTYQPQHF.

The rearrangement joins TRBV19 to TRBJ2-1; 8 nucleotides align to TRBD1. J was trimmed by 7 bases and V by 3 bases; bases with no gene match: 14. Germline V lookup: CDR1 LNHDA, CDR2 SQIVND (reference sequence). The CDR3 is 17 residues long. The CDR3 spells CASSMVLVGQAVNEQFF. The CDR3 DNA reads TGTGCCAGTAGTATGGTGTTGGTGGGACAGGCGGTTAATGAGCAGTTCTTC.

This sequence joins TRBV30 and TRBJ2-3; D possibly corresponds to TRBD1 (5 bases). V was trimmed by 4 bases and J by 6 bases, leaving 14 bases between them. The CDR3 sequence is 13 residues long. Per germline, CDR1 GTSNPN and CDR2 SVGIG (reference sequence). CDR3 amino acids: CAWIGRVGDTQYF. The CDR3 nucleotides read TGTGCCTGGATTGGCAGGGTGGGCGATACGCAGTATTTT.

This clone was seen just once. V and J are TRBV7-9 and TRBJ1-4; 10 bases are a match to TRBD1. Germline CDR1 is SEHNR and CDR2 is FQNEAQ (reference sequence). Unmatched junction bases numbered 5, after V lost 0 bases and J lost 7 bases. This CDR3 has 16 residues. Here the CDR3 DNA reads TGTGCCAGCAGCTTAGCGCAGGGACAGGGGTTTGAAAAACTGTTTTTT. Translated, it gives CASSLAQGQGFEKLFF.

This sequence joins TRBV30 and TRBJ1-5; 7 bases match TRBD1. Germline V gives CDR1 GTSNPN, CDR2 SVGIG (reference sequence). Trimming removed 3 bases from V and 4 bases from J; junction bases left unmatched: 3. CDR3 length: 13 amino acids. CDR3 in DNA: TGTGCCTGGAGACAGGGGTTGAATCAGCCCCAGCATTTT. Its protein is CAWRQGLNQPQHF.

The chain combines TRBV7-8 with TRBJ2-7; 12 nucleotides agree with TRBD2. Germline V gives CDR1 SGHVS, CDR2 FQNEAQ. Unmatched junction bases numbered 5, after V lost 5 bases and J lost 3 bases. The CDR3 has 15 amino acids. The CDR3 region is CASSERTSGDYEQYF. Here the CDR3 DNA reads TGTGCCAGCAGCGAGAGGACTAGCGGGGACTACGAGCAGTACTTC.

The CDR3 region is CASSLSGRQETQYF. Here the CDR3 DNA reads TGTGCCAGCAGTCTCTCAGGGCGGCAAGAGACCCAGTACTTC. The rearrangement joins TRBV6-1 to TRBJ2-5, with TRBD1 as a possible D gene (5 bases). The CDR3 loop spans 14 amino acids. Germline V gene sequence: CDR1 MNHNS, CDR2 SASEGT. V was shortened by 5 bases and J by 2 bases, with 12 bases between the two germline ends.

Regarding this clone: The same CDR3 can be traced to other DNA sequences in this sample. The chain carries TRBV5-1 and TRBJ1-6; 7 bases map to TRBD1. From germline, CDR1 is SGHRS and CDR2 YFSETQ. V gave up 4 bases and J gave up 10 bases; unmatched junction bases: 8. There are 14 residues in the CDR3. Here the CDR3 reads CASSPGQGGSPLHF. DNA of the CDR3: TGCGCCAGCAGCCCAGGACAAGGGGGCTCACCCCTCCACTTT.

The chain uses TRBV7-3 and TRBJ2-1; a possible D gene is TRBD1 (5 bases). CDR1 SGHTA and CDR2 FQGTGA come from the germline V gene. V lost 5 bases and J lost 1, with 12 bases in between. The CDR3 consists of 15 residues. CDR3 amino acids: CASSPRSGSYNEQFF. CDR3 DNA: TGTGCCAGCAGCCCAAGGTCAGGGTCCTACAATGAGCAGTTCTTC.

As regards this clone: At one end the junction does not follow the germline gene, possibly because of a read error. The chain has TRBV13 and TRBJ2-7; D unclear. CDR1 and CDR2 (germline): PRHDT, FYEKMQ (reference sequence). This CDR3 contains 17 residues. The CDR3 spells CASSLEHGAAPSSEQYF. CDR3 DNA: TGTGCCAGCAGCTTAGAGCATGGAGCAGCCCCTTCCTCCGAGCAGTACTTC.

V usage is TRBV19 and J usage is TRBJ2-2; D gene ambiguous. With 5 bases removed from V and 2 bases from J, the gap between germline ends came to 15 bases. The CDR3 totals 16 residues. The germline gives CDR1 LNHDA, CDR2 SQIVND (reference sequence). The CDR3 DNA reads TGTGCCAGTAGTCTGGGCGATATCGCTAACACCGGGGAGCTGTTTTTT. Its translation is CASSLGDIANTGELFF.

V is TRBV4-2 and J is TRBJ1-2; weak D call: TRBD1 (5 bases). With 2 bases removed from V and 5 bases from J, the gap between germline ends came to 15 bases. This CDR3 has 15 residues. CDR1 and CDR2 from the germline V gene are LGHNA and YNFKEQ. Written as DNA, the CDR3 is TGTGCCAGCAGCCAACCCGGGGGGGATCGGTATGGCTACACCTTC. This encodes CASSQPGGDRYGYTF.

CDR3 DNA sequence: TGCGCCAGCAGCTTGGGACTTCCTTACAATGAGCAGTTCTTC. It specifies CASSLGLPYNEQFF. This chain links TRBV5-1 with TRBJ2-1; no reliable D call. The germline V gene has CDR1 SGHRS and CDR2 YFSETQ. The CDR3 is 14 residues long. V was clipped by 0 bases and J by 4 bases, with 8 bases between them.

The chain is built from TRBV5-8 and TRBJ2-1; 7 bases map to TRBD2. Germline CDR1 and CDR2: SGHTS and YDEGEE. V was pared by 0 bases and J by 12 bases, with 6 bases of the junction left unmatched. The CDR3 covers 13 residues. The CDR3 DNA is TGTGCCAGCAGCTTGGACCTAGCGGAATGGCAGTTCTTC. Protein: CASSLDLAEWQFF.

V and J are TRBV5-1 and TRBJ2-7, with a weak D call TRBD1 (6 bases). The length of the CDR3 is 15 residues. Germline lookup yields CDR1 SGHRS and CDR2 YFSETQ. The V gene lost 4 bases and the J gene lost 3 bases, with 17 bases spanning the gap. The DNA of the CDR3 is TGCGCCAGCAGCCCAGGGACAAGCAACATCTACGAGCAGTACTTC. Amino acid sequence: CASSPGTSNIYEQYF.

The chain uses TRBV12-2 and TRBJ2-7; TRBD1 reflects the table's D call only, with no check against the DNA. TRBV12-2 is termed a pseudogene. CDR3 length: 16 residues. This chain's CDR3 is CASRLSLDSAVREQYF. DNA of the CDR3: TGTGCAAGTCGCTTAAGCCTGGACAGCGCCGTCCGGGAGCAGTACTTC.

This chain connects TRBV28 to TRBJ1-2; 8 bases fit TRBD1. The V gene end was trimmed by 7 bases and the J gene end by 7 bases; junction bases not matched to a gene: 14. The length of the CDR3 is 15 residues. CDR1 is MDHEN and CDR2 is SYDVKM in the germline V gene. This chain's CDR3 is CASTTGGEGALGYTF. The CDR3 DNA reads as TGTGCCAGCACCACAGGGGGGGAGGGGGCGCTTGGCTACACCTTC.

The chain is built from TRBV11-2 and TRBJ2-7; 10 bases are shared with TRBD2. V was clipped by 5 bases and J by 1 base; unmatched bases: 5. The CDR3 contains 15 residues. CDR1 and CDR2 (germline): SGHAT, FQNNGV. CDR3 DNA sequence: TGTGCCAGCAGCCCCCAACTAGCGGGGTCCTACGAGCAGTACTTC. It is translated as CASSPQLAGSYEQYF.

The genes are TRBV30 and TRBJ1-2, with D hard to call. V lost 2 bases to trimming and J lost 2 bases, with 9 bases between them. CDR1 is GTSNPN and CDR2 is SVGIG in the germline V gene (reference sequence). This CDR3 is built from 13 residues. The DNA for the CDR3 is TGTGCCTGGAGTACCGGGTCCAACTATGGCTACACCTTC. This sequence encodes CAWSTGSNYGYTF. Full variable domain (missing parts from reference TRBV30 and TRBJ1-2): SQTIHQWPATLVQPVGSPLSLECTVEGTSNPNLYWYRQAAGRGLQLLFYSVGIGQISSEVPQNLSASRPQDRQFILSSKKLLLSDSGFYLCAWSTGSNYGYTFGSGTRLTVV.

J is TRBJ1-6 and V is TRBV18; D gene uncertain. The CDR3 runs to 16 residues. Trimming shortened V by 1 base and J by 5 bases, and 12 bases separated the two germline ends. Looked up from germline, CDR1 is KGHSH and CDR2 is LQKENI. The CDR3 coding sequence is TGTGCCAGCTCACCACGGGCAGGCATAGATAATTCACCCCTCCACTTT. As protein: CASSPRAGIDNSPLHF.

The chain links TRBV19 to TRBJ2-7; weak D call: TRBD2 (5 bases). Trimming cost V 3 bases and J 3 bases, with 15 bases left between them. CDR1 LNHDA and CDR2 SQIVND come from the germline V gene (reference sequence). The CDR3 contains 15 residues. CDR3: CASSIHILGGYEQYF. The CDR3, as DNA: TGTGCCAGTAGTATTCACATCCTTGGAGGCTACGAGCAGTACTTC.

The chain links TRBV6-5 to TRBJ2-2; maybe TRBD2 (6 bases). The V gene's germline CDR1 is MNHEY and CDR2 SVGAGI. V lost 5 bases, J lost 2 bases, and 12 bases lay in between. The CDR3 extends over 15 amino acids. This CDR3 reads CASSKGTLNTGELFF. In DNA, the CDR3 is TGTGCCAGCAGTAAAGGGACTCTCAACACCGGGGAGCTGTTTTTT.

This clone was detected once. This rearrangement joins TRBV2 to TRBJ1-1; D uncertain. The V end was cut by 1 base, the J end by 0 bases, with 9 bases between. The CDR3 extends over 15 amino acids. Per germline, CDR1 SNHLY and CDR2 FYNNEI. This CDR3 is CASSEDGRMNTEAFF. The CDR3 coding sequence is TGTGCCAGCAGTGAAGATGGCAGAATGAACACTGAAGCTTTCTTT. Drawing the rest from reference TRBV2 and TRBJ1-1, the complete variable domain is EPEVTQTPSHQVTQMGQEVILRCVPISNHLYFYWYRQILGQKVEFLVSFYNNEISEKSEIFDDQFSVERPDGSNFTLKIRSTKLEDSAMYFCASSEDGRMNTEAFFGQGTRLTVV.

This rearrangement joins TRBV18 to TRBJ2-2; 14 positions agree with TRBD2. This CDR3 spans 18 amino acids. Germline CDR1 reads KGHSH; CDR2 reads LQKENI. Germline trimming cut 3 bases from V and 0 bases from J; bases unmatched to any gene: 3. CDR3 loop: CASSPRLAGGPNTGELFF. CDR3 DNA sequence: TGTGCCAGCTCACCGCGACTAGCGGGGGGGCCGAACACCGGGGAGCTGTTTTTT.

The V gene is TRBV5-1, the J gene TRBJ1-1, with a possible D match to TRBD1 (5 bases). Between the trimmed V and J ends, which lost 2 bases and 0 bases, there was a span of 14 bases. This CDR3 has 16 amino acids. CDR1 SGHRS and CDR2 YFSETQ come from the germline V gene. Written as DNA, the CDR3 is TGCGCCAGCAGCTTTGAGCGCGGGGGATTGAACACTGAAGCTTTCTTT. This encodes CASSFERGGLNTEAFF.

The chain is built from TRBV27 and TRBJ2-2, with TRBD2 matching 7 bases. The V segment lost 3 bases and the J segment 0 bases; nucleotides outside the gene matches: 1. The CDR3 spans 15 residues. Germline-derived CDR1 and CDR2 are MNHEY and SMNVEV (reference sequence). CDR3 sequence (DNA): TGTGCCAGCAGTTTCGGGGGGACGAACACCGGGGAGCTGTTTTTT. Protein: CASSFGGTNTGELFF.

J is TRBJ2-4 and V is TRBV10-3; TRBD1 is a possible D gene (6 bases). Deletions cut 3 bases from V and 3 bases from J, with 15 bases between. Germline loops: CDR1 ENHRY, CDR2 SYGVKD. The CDR3 has 16 amino acids. The CDR3 DNA follows: TGTGCCATCAGTGACTCTCGGGGACACGGCAAAAACATTCAGTACTTC. Translated: CAISDSRGHGKNIQYF.

The chain is built from TRBV6-6 and TRBJ2-6; D is undetermined. V dropped 7 bases and J dropped 2 bases, with 6 bases sitting between them. Germline V gene sequence: CDR1 MNHNY, CDR2 SVGAGI (reference sequence). The CDR3 runs 13 residues. CDR3 coding DNA: TGTGCCAGCACCCCGGCTGGGGCCAACGTCCTGACTTTC. This translates into CASTPAGANVLTF.

This sequence joins TRBV11-3 and TRBJ1-2; 9 bases fit TRBD1. The ends lost 4 bases at V and 12 bases at J; junction bases unmatched: 6. Germline V gives CDR1 SGHNT, CDR2 YENEEA. This CDR3 is built from 12 residues. The CDR3 DNA follows: TGTGCCAGCAGCTCGGGACAGGGAAATCACACCTTC. Its protein product is CASSSGQGNHTF.

In the case of this clone: Other nucleotide sequences in the sample specify the same CDR3. V is TRBV11-2 and J is TRBJ2-5; D is unresolved. Germline-derived CDR1 and CDR2 are SGHAT and FQNNGV. The CDR3 consists of 11 residues. V was pared by 4 bases and J by 4 bases, with 4 bases between. CDR3 in DNA: TGTGCCAGCAGCTCTCGAGAGACCCAGTACTTC. The encoded protein is CASSSRETQYF.